The rows below give T cell receptor beta chains drawn from one sample of a study of blood T cell repertoires in COVID-19. Using immunoSEQ multiplex PCR, the repertoire was profiled, and TCRdb retains in-frame clones only, with some absent. The repertoire holds some 160,000 clones, with more than 65% as singletons. The sequencing sample was made of peripheral blood. The source is a woman of 80 years or more with acute or convalescent COVID-19. The CDR3 runs from the conserved cysteine through the conserved F or W. Fields, in order: V gene, D gene, clone size, J gene, CDR3 DNA, CDR3 protein. A D gene is named only where the DNA matches it firmly. Rows may omit the clone size; those that give it use once, few, many or a size class.

V: TRBV18
D: TRBD1
size: -
J: TRBJ1-6
DNA: TGTGCCAGCTCACCCAGGGACAGAAATAATTCACCCCTCCACTTT
CDR3: CASSPRDRNNSPLHF

V: TRBV6-5
D: TRBD1
size: -
J: TRBJ1-2
DNA: TGTGCCAGCAGAGTACCAGGGGGCACTATCTATGGCTACACCTTC
CDR3: CASRVPGGTIYGYTF

V: TRBV18
D: -
size: -
J: TRBJ2-2
DNA: TGTGCCAGCTCACCACCGCCCAGGGACACCGGGGAGCTGTTTTTT
CDR3: CASSPPPRDTGELFF

V: TRBV19
D: -
size: -
J: TRBJ1-3
DNA: TGTGCCAGTTTCGGACGGGGCTCTGGAAACACCATATATTTT
CDR3: CASFGRGSGNTIYF

V: TRBV2
D: -
size: -
J: TRBJ2-7
DNA: TGTGCCAGTTCGGAACAGGGCCTAGCCGAGCAGTACTTC
CDR3: CASSEQGLAEQYF

V: TRBV27
D: -
size: -
J: TRBJ2-7
DNA: TGTGCCAGCAGACCCTTGGTACGAACTTACGAGCAGTACTTC
CDR3: CASRPLVRTYEQYF

V: TRBV5-1
D: -
size: -
J: TRBJ1-2
DNA: TGCGCCAGCAGCTTGAGTACAAGTAACTATGGCTACACCTTC
CDR3: CASSLSTSNYGYTF

V: TRBV4-1
D: TRBD1
size: -
J: TRBJ2-5
DNA: TGCGCCAGCACACCGGGACAGGGGAGGCTCTTCCAAGAGACCCAGTACTTC
CDR3: CASTPGQGRLFQETQYF

V: TRBV3-1/TRBV3-2
D: -
size: -
J: TRBJ1-1
DNA: TGTGCCAGCAGTTCTCACAGCCGGGACATGAACACTGAAGCTTTCTTT
CDR3: CASSSHSRDMNTEAFF

V: TRBV5-1
D: -
size: -
J: TRBJ2-5
DNA: TGCGCCAGCCACAGGTATCAAGAGACCCAGTACTTC
CDR3: CASHRYQETQYF

V: TRBV9
D: -
size: -
J: TRBJ1-3
DNA: TGTGCCAGCAGCTCCCAAGGGGGTGTTGGAAACACCATATATTTT
CDR3: CASSSQGGVGNTIYF

V: TRBV5-1
D: TRBD1
size: -
J: TRBJ2-7
DNA: TGCGCCAGCAGTGGACAGGGATTATCCTACGAGCAGTACTTC
CDR3: CASSGQGLSYEQYF

V: TRBV30
D: TRBD1
size: -
J: TRBJ1-5
DNA: TGTGCCTGGAGTACCGGGACAGGGCTATCCCCCTGGGTTCAGCCCCAGCATTTT
CDR3: CAWSTGTGLSPWVQPQHF

V: TRBV5-5
D: -
size: -
J: TRBJ1-2
DNA: TGTGCCAGTAGCCTCGGACACCTCACTAACTATGGCTACACCTTC
CDR3: CASSLGHLTNYGYTF

V: TRBV5-1
D: TRBD2
size: -
J: TRBJ2-3
DNA: TGCGCCAGCAGCTTCGGTGGGAGGGCCGCCGATACGCAGTATTTT
CDR3: CASSFGGRAADTQYF

V: TRBV5-8
D: TRBD1
size: -
J: TRBJ1-1
DNA: TGTGCCAGCAAAAAACAGGGGGCGCACACTGAAGCTTTCTTT
CDR3: CASKKQGAHTEAFF

V: TRBV11-2
D: -
size: few
J: TRBJ1-1
DNA: TGTGCCAGCGATGGGGTATTAGACAGAACTTTGAACACTGAAGCTTTCTTT
CDR3: CASDGVLDRTLNTEAFF

V: TRBV13
D: TRBD1
size: few
J: TRBJ1-2
DNA: TGTGCCAGCAGCGAGACGACAGGGTCTGGCTACACCTTC
CDR3: CASSETTGSGYTF

V: TRBV5-1
D: -
size: few
J: TRBJ1-1
DNA: TGCGCCAGCAGCTTGGAAGGGGTTACTGAAGCTTTCTTT
CDR3: CASSLEGVTEAFF

V: TRBV27
D: -
size: -
J: TRBJ2-3
DNA: TGTGCCAGCAGTGGACACCTGTTAGATACGCAGTATTTT
CDR3: CASSGHLLDTQYF

V: TRBV19
D: -
size: -
J: TRBJ1-2
DNA: TGTGCCAGTAGTATTGGTTCGGGGTCGGCCTATGGCTACACCTTC
CDR3: CASSIGSGSAYGYTF

V: TRBV2
D: -
size: -
J: TRBJ2-1
DNA: TGTGCCAGCAGTGAATTGGCAGGTCGGAATGAGCAGTTCTTC
CDR3: CASSELAGRNEQFF

V: TRBV5-4
D: TRBD2
size: -
J: TRBJ2-1
DNA: TGTGCCAGCAGACCTGGACTAGCGAGATACAATGAGCAGTTCTTC
CDR3: CASRPGLARYNEQFF

V: TRBV11-3
D: TRBD1
size: -
J: TRBJ1-1
DNA: TGTGCCAGCAGCCGAGGACAGGGGGCAACTGAAGCTTTCTTT
CDR3: CASSRGQGATEAFF

V: TRBV19
D: TRBD2
size: few
J: TRBJ2-7
DNA: TGTGCCAGTAGTATTAATAGCGGGAGCACCTACGAGCAGTACTTC
CDR3: CASSINSGSTYEQYF

V: TRBV11-2
D: TRBD2
size: -
J: TRBJ2-5
DNA: TGTGCCAGCAGCTTAGGACTAGCTGCGACCCAGTACTTC
CDR3: CASSLGLAATQYF